A single sample is the source of the 27 T cell receptor beta chains below, sequenced in a study of technical replicates of blood from several donors. Libraries were prepared by immunoSEQ multiplex PCR; TCRdb keeps only in-frame clonotypes and omits some of them. The sample contains around 97,000 clones, over 85% of which appear only once. The material sequenced was T cells isolated from PBMCs. The origin of the receptors is a human donor in good health.

V and J are TRBV19 and TRBJ2-1; maybe TRBD1 (5 bases). The germline V gene has CDR1 LNHDA and CDR2 SQIVND (reference sequence). There are 14 residues in the CDR3. The V and J ends lost 6 bases and 0 bases respectively, with 9 bases between them. The CDR3 DNA reads as TGTGCCAGTAGCGGACAAAGCTCCTACAATGAGCAGTTCTTC. This sequence encodes CASSGQSSYNEQFF.

The chain has TRBV5-6 and TRBJ2-3, with D perhaps TRBD1 (5 bases). This CDR3 spans 12 amino acids. Trimming removed 3 bases at V and 11 bases at J, with 13 bases between. CDR1 and CDR2 from the germline V gene are SGHDT and YYEEEE. This CDR3 reads CASSSDSLGQYF. The CDR3 nucleotides read TGTGCCAGCAGCTCAGACAGTTTAGGGCAGTATTTT.

V is TRBV28 and J is TRBJ1-3, with 7 bases matching TRBD1. The germline V gene has CDR1 MDHEN and CDR2 SYDVKM. The CDR3 runs to 13 residues. V dropped 6 bases and J dropped 2; count of bases not matched to a gene: 1. The CDR3 region is CASRGTAGNTIYF. Written as DNA, the CDR3 is TGTGCCAGCAGGGGGACAGCTGGAAACACCATATATTTT.

The CDR3, as DNA: TGTGCCAGCAGCTTCCAGACAGGTGAAGGCTACACCTTC. Protein product: CASSFQTGEGYTF. This chain uses TRBV7-6 with TRBJ1-2; possible D gene TRBD1, 6 bases. V was pared by 3 bases and J by 8 bases, with 13 bases between. The CDR3 has 13 residues. From germline, CDR1 is SGHVS and CDR2 FNYEAQ. Full variable domain (remainder filled in from reference TRBV7-6 and TRBJ1-2): GAGVSQSPRYKVTKRGQDVALRCDPISGHVSLYWYRQALGQGPEFLTYFNYEAQQDKSGLPNDRFSAERPEGSISTLTIQRTEQRDSAMYRCASSFQTGEGYTFGSGTRLTVV.

The V gene is TRBV19, the J gene TRBJ1-1, with 7 bases matching TRBD1. CDR3 length: 15 amino acids. The junction had 5 bases not matched to a gene; V was cut back by 0 bases and J by 4 bases. The germline V gene encodes CDR1 LNHDA and CDR2 SQIVND (reference sequence). The CDR3 region is CASSIDLRQGTEAFF. The CDR3 DNA reads as TGTGCCAGTAGTATAGATCTCCGACAGGGCACTGAAGCTTTCTTT. The full variable domain, its missing parts supplied by reference TRBV19 and TRBJ1-1, is DGGITQSPKYLFRKEGQNVTLSCEQNLNHDAMYWYRQDPGQGLRLIYYSQIVNDFQKGDIAEGYSVSREKKESFPLTVTSAQKNPTAFYLCASSIDLRQGTEAFFGQGTRLTVV.

The chain is built from TRBV15 and TRBJ2-7; no firm D call. Germline V gene data show CDR1 as LNHNV and CDR2 as YYDKDF (reference sequence). CDR3 length: 17 residues. V was shortened by 0 bases and J by 0 bases, with 15 bases between the two germline ends. CDR3 in amino acids: CATSRDGSLQSSYEQYF. Written as DNA, the CDR3 is TGTGCCACCAGCAGAGACGGGTCTCTCCAGAGCTCCTACGAGCAGTACTTC.

This chain joins TRBV6-5 and TRBJ1-1, with no clear D. Between the trimmed V and J ends, which lost 2 bases and 5 bases, there was a span of 15 bases. CDR1 is MNHEY and CDR2 is SVGAGI in the germline V gene. The CDR3 covers 15 residues. CDR3 sequence: CASSYEGIGRTEAFF. DNA for the CDR3: TGTGCCAGCAGTTACGAAGGAATAGGGAGGACTGAAGCTTTCTTT.

The V call is TRBV7-9, the J call TRBJ2-5, with D unclear. The V gene lost 1 base and the J gene lost 2 bases, with 5 bases spanning the gap. Germline lookup yields CDR1 SEHNR and CDR2 FQNEAQ (reference sequence). The CDR3 totals 13 residues. In nucleotides, the CDR3 is TGTGCCAGCAGCTTAGGAGGTCAAGAGACCCAGTACTTC. It yields the protein CASSLGGQETQYF.

The rearrangement uses TRBV11-2 and TRBJ2-7; D uncertain. Germline-derived CDR1 and CDR2 are SGHAT and FQNNGV. V was trimmed by 5 bases and J by 7 bases, leaving 12 bases between them. The CDR3 spans 12 residues. CDR3 sequence (DNA): TGTGCCAGCAGCCATGACATAGGAGAGCAGTACTTC. It codes for CASSHDIGEQYF.

This sequence joins TRBV7-8 and TRBJ2-5; possible D gene TRBD1, 5 bases. The ends were cut back, 2 bases at V and 5 bases at J, with 15 bases in the middle. Germline V gene data show CDR1 as SGHVS and CDR2 as FQNEAQ. The CDR3 loop spans 15 amino acids. The CDR3: CASSLLTREDETQYF. In DNA, the CDR3 is TGTGCCAGCAGCTTATTGACCAGGGAAGATGAGACCCAGTACTTC.

The gene calls are TRBV5-4 and TRBJ1-2; D unclear. The CDR3 covers 15 residues. Germline values: CDR1 SGHNT, CDR2 YYREEE (reference sequence). V was shortened by 2 bases and J by 0 bases, with 11 bases between the two germline ends. The CDR3 DNA reads as TGTGCCAGCAGCTTCGGCCCCACAGCTAACTATGGCTACACCTTC. The encoded protein is CASSFGPTANYGYTF.

The chain combines TRBV7-8 with TRBJ2-7; 10 bases line up with TRBD1. The length of the CDR3 is 15 residues. Trimming at V came to 3 bases and at J to 2 bases, leaving 4 bases not matched to a gene. Germline CDR1 is SGHVS and CDR2 is FQNEAQ. CDR3 region: CASSLGQGFAYEQYF. The CDR3 nucleotides are TGTGCCAGCAGCTTGGGACAGGGGTTTGCCTACGAGCAGTACTTC. Supplemented by reference TRBV7-8 and TRBJ2-7, the full variable domain reads GAGVSQSPRYKVAKRGQDVALRCDPISGHVSLFWYQQALGQGPEFLTYFQNEAQLDKSGLPSDRFFAERPEGSVSTLKIQRTQQEDSAVYLCASSLGQGFAYEQYFGPGTRLTVT.

The rearrangement joins TRBV28 to TRBJ2-7; 8 bases line up with TRBD2. CDR1 is MDHEN, CDR2 SYDVKM, per germline. V shed 6 bases, J shed 4 bases, and the junction held 5 bases outside the gene matches. This CDR3 has 13 residues. The CDR3, as DNA: TGTGCCAGCAGGCTACTAGCGGCGTACGAGCAGTACTTC. Its protein is CASRLLAAYEQYF.

This clone has a handful of counts. The rearrangement joins TRBV5-6 to TRBJ2-7, with D possibly TRBD2 on 5 matching bases. V dropped 3 bases and J dropped 2 bases, with 15 bases sitting between them. This CDR3 comprises 15 residues. Per germline, CDR1 SGHDT and CDR2 YYEEEE. The CDR3 region has the DNA TGTGCCAGCAGCTCGACTAACGAGGTCCCCTACGAGCAGTACTTC. Translated, it gives CASSSTNEVPYEQYF.

The V call is TRBV7-2, the J call TRBJ1-3; D might be TRBD1 (6 bases). The V end lost 5 bases, the J end lost 2 bases, and 13 bases lay between the germline ends. The germline gives CDR1 SGHTA, CDR2 FQGNSA. The CDR3 length is 15 residues. The CDR3 sequence is CASSAGQTAGNTIYF. Written as DNA, the CDR3 is TGTGCCAGCAGCGCAGGACAGACTGCTGGAAACACCATATATTTT. Together with reference TRBV7-2 and TRBJ1-3, the CDR3 gives the full variable domain: GAGVSQSPSNKVTEKGKDVELRCDPISGHTALYWYRQSLGQGLEFLIYFQGNSAPDKSGLPSDRFSAERTGGSVSTLTIQRTQQEDSAVYLCASSAGQTAGNTIYFGEGSWLTVV.

The chain joins TRBV19 to TRBJ2-2; D not resolved. Trimming stripped 3 bases from V and 5 bases from J, with 4 bases between. Germline V gene data show CDR1 as LNHDA and CDR2 as SQIVND (reference sequence). The CDR3 runs to 12 residues. The CDR3 here is CASSIFTGELFF. The CDR3 DNA sequence: TGTGCCAGTAGTATCTTTACCGGGGAGCTGTTTTTT.

The CDR3 DNA reads TGTGCCAGCAGCTTGACGGACAGGGTCTATGGCTACACCTTC. It is translated as CASSLTDRVYGYTF. V usage is TRBV5-4 and J usage is TRBJ1-2; 8 nucleotides line up with TRBD1. V gave up 1 base and J gave up 4 bases; unmatched junction bases: 3. The germline V gene encodes CDR1 SGHNT and CDR2 YYREEE (reference sequence). The CDR3 is made up of 14 amino acids.

This chain links TRBV19 with TRBJ1-1, with TRBD1 matching 8 bases. With V trimmed by 3 bases and J by 0 bases, 6 bases remained unmatched. This CDR3 spans 16 amino acids. CDR1 and CDR2 from the germline V gene are LNHDA and SQIVND (reference sequence). The CDR3: CASSIPGQAMNTEAFF. CDR3 DNA sequence: TGTGCCAGTAGTATCCCGGGACAGGCCATGAACACTGAAGCTTTCTTT.

The gene calls are TRBV6-1 and TRBJ2-1, with D tentatively TRBD2 (6 bases). This CDR3 has 13 amino acids. V gave up 4 bases and J gave up 7 bases, with 11 bases separating them. Germline V gene sequence: CDR1 MNHNS, CDR2 SASEGT. DNA of the CDR3: TGTGCCAGCAGTGGATTGGGGGGAAATGAGCAGTTCTTC. Translation: CASSGLGGNEQFF.

CDR3 sequence reads: CASSLAWGAYEQYF. Here the CDR3 DNA reads TGCGCCAGCAGCTTGGCCTGGGGGGCCTACGAGCAGTACTTC. V and J are TRBV5-1 and TRBJ2-7, with a possible D match to TRBD2 (6 bases). The CDR3 totals 14 residues. V was shortened by 0 bases and J by 2 bases, with 9 bases between the two germline ends. CDR1 and CDR2 from the germline V gene are SGHRS and YFSETQ.

The chain carries TRBV15 and TRBJ2-1; possibly TRBD2 for D (5 bases). In germline, CDR1 is LNHNV, CDR2 YYDKDF (reference sequence). V shed 3 bases and J shed 7 bases, with 16 bases lying between them. The CDR3 covers 15 residues. This CDR3 reads CATSRTNEGRNEQFF. In nucleotides, the CDR3 is TGTGCCACCAGCAGGACGAATGAGGGTCGGAATGAGCAGTTCTTC.

This rearrangement joins TRBV15 to TRBJ2-4; D unresolved. The CDR3 spans 16 residues. Per germline, CDR1 LNHNV and CDR2 YYDKDF (reference sequence). Trimming removed 3 bases at V and 0 bases at J, with 12 bases between. The CDR3 sequence is CATSSRSDLAKNIQYF. The CDR3 DNA follows: TGTGCCACCAGCAGCAGATCAGACTTAGCCAAAAACATTCAGTACTTC.

V usage is TRBV30 and J usage is TRBJ2-2; tentatively, D is TRBD1 (5 bases). Germline loops: CDR1 GTSNPN, CDR2 SVGIG (reference sequence). V was trimmed by 4 bases and J by 0 bases, leaving 12 bases between them. The CDR3 totals 15 residues. The CDR3 reads CAWTRQFANTGELFF. The CDR3 coding sequence is TGTGCCTGGACCAGACAGTTCGCGAACACCGGGGAGCTGTTTTTT. The variable domain in full, completed from reference TRBV30 and TRBJ2-2, reads SQTIHQWPATLVQPVGSPLSLECTVEGTSNPNLYWYRQAAGRGLQLLFYSVGIGQISSEVPQNLSASRPQDRQFILSSKKLLLSDSGFYLCAWTRQFANTGELFFGEGSRLTVL.

The chain joins TRBV27 to TRBJ2-1; maybe TRBD2 (6 bases). V shed 7 bases and J shed 0 bases, with 10 bases lying between them. Germline-derived CDR1 and CDR2 are MNHEY and SMNVEV (reference sequence). The CDR3 sequence is 14 residues long. In DNA form, the CDR3 reads TGTGCCAGCACGGGACTGGGCTCCTACAATGAGCAGTTCTTC. Translating gives CASTGLGSYNEQFF.

J is TRBJ2-1 and V is TRBV30; weak D call: TRBD2 (6 bases). This CDR3 is built from 15 residues. Germline V gene data show CDR1 as GTSNPN and CDR2 as SVGIG (reference sequence). The V end lost 2 bases, the J end lost 5 bases, and 16 bases lay between the germline ends. CDR3 DNA sequence: TGTGCCTGGAGTAGGGGACTTGCCGAAGACAATGAGCAGTTCTTC. Translation gives CAWSRGLAEDNEQFF.

V gene TRBV7-3 combines with J gene TRBJ2-1; D uncertain. Trimming took 3 bases from V and 0 from J, leaving 9 bases between them. The CDR3 consists of 15 residues. Germline loops: CDR1 SGHTA, CDR2 FQGTGA. CDR3 bases: TGTGCCAGCAGCTTGACTCCCATCTCCTACAATGAGCAGTTCTTC. This sequence encodes CASSLTPISYNEQFF.

This clone was counted a single time. The J gene is TRBJ1-5, the V gene TRBV7-9; D remains unclear. V lost 5 bases, J lost 5 bases, and 22 bases lay in between. Germline values: CDR1 SEHNR, CDR2 FQNEAQ (reference sequence). The CDR3 runs to 17 residues. CDR3 region: CASSPSFGSQRDQPQHF. The CDR3 DNA reads TGTGCCAGCAGCCCCTCCTTCGGATCCCAGAGGGATCAGCCCCAGCATTTT. The variable domain in full, with the rest retrieved from reference TRBV7-9 and TRBJ1-5, is DTGVSQNPRHKITKRGQNVTFRCDPISEHNRLYWYRQTLGQGPEFLTYFQNEAQLEKSRLLSDRFSAERPKGSFSTLEIQRTEQGDSAMYLCASSPSFGSQRDQPQHFGDGTRLSIL.